The next 17 T cell receptor beta chains were all read from a single sample in a study of low-dose radiotherapy and immunotherapy resistance in tumors. cDNA synthesis used a TRAV/TRBV-specific primer set for both chains. The TCRs were subjected to amplification over roughly 20 PCR cycles employing a constant-region primer in conjunction with a V-primer adapter. TCRdb re-called the reads through MiXCR, storing one row per CDR3 protein. The sample consists of about 97,000 distinct CDR3 sequences, around 20% of them appearing once. Noted time point: after trial treatment. Treatment defined: LDRT plus nivolumab, ipilimumab, low-dose cyclophosphamide and aspirin (RACIN trial). The sequencing here drew on PBMCs, taken after low-dose radiotherapy plus immunotherapy. Every receptor here comes from a male donor with prostate cancer.

This clonotype was counted ten times or more. The chain combines TRBV20-1 with TRBJ2-3; possible D gene TRBD2, 6 bases. The CDR3 covers 13 residues. V was shortened by 0 bases and J by 11 bases, with 15 bases between the two germline ends. Germline loops: CDR1 DFQATT, CDR2 SNEGSKA (reference sequence). This CDR3 reads CSARDPLSGGQYF. DNA of the CDR3: TGCAGTGCTAGAGATCCGTTGTCCGGGGGGCAGTATTTT.

This clonotype showed up many times. The chain uses TRBV7-9 and TRBJ1-5, with D perhaps matching TRBD1 (6 bases). V lost 3 bases and J 6 bases, leaving 27 bases between the germline ends. Germline V gene data show CDR1 as SEHNR and CDR2 as FQNEAQ (reference sequence). CDR3 size: 19 residues. DNA for the CDR3: TGTGCCAGCAGCTTCCGAACCCTTGAATCACAGGGACCTCCTCAGCCCCAGCATTTT. This translates into CASSFRTLESQGPPQPQHF.

This clonotype was detected many times. This sequence joins TRBV6-6 and TRBJ2-3; D remains ambiguous. V lost 9 bases and J 10 bases, leaving 20 bases between the germline ends. Germline V gene lookup returns CDR1 MNHNY and CDR2 SVGAGI (reference sequence). This CDR3 spans 13 amino acids. The CDR3 DNA sequence: TGTGCCAGTACTAATAGTGGGCCCGGGTCGCAGTATTTT. Protein: CASTNSGPGSQYF.

This clonotype was counted many times. The chain links TRBV2 to TRBJ2-7; 10 positions agree with TRBD2. This CDR3 comprises 15 residues. V lost 5 bases and J lost 3; bases outside the gene matches: 7. The germline V gene has CDR1 SNHLY and CDR2 FYNNEI. CDR3 amino acids: CASSPLAGTFYEQYF. DNA of the CDR3: TGTGCCAGCAGTCCACTAGCGGGAACCTTCTACGAGCAGTACTTC.

In its sample, this clonotype was seen many times. The J gene is TRBJ2-5, the V gene TRBV5-4; maybe TRBD1 (6 bases). The CDR3 extends over 14 amino acids. With 4 bases removed from V and 1 base from J, the gap between germline ends came to 11 bases. Germline assignment: CDR1 SGHNT and CDR2 YYREEE (reference sequence). CDR3 loop: CASSRKDSQETQYF. CDR3 sequence (DNA): TGTGCCAGCAGCCGAAAGGACAGCCAAGAGACCCAGTACTTC.

The chain links TRBV28 to TRBJ1-5; D call uncertain. Germline V lookup: CDR1 MDHEN, CDR2 SYDVKM. Trimming shortened V by 7 bases and J by 0 bases, and 7 bases separated the two germline ends. The length of the CDR3 is 13 residues. The CDR3 coding sequence is TGTGCCAGCATCCGGGGTAGCAATCAGCCCCAGCATTTT. This translates into CASIRGSNQPQHF.

At least ten counts were recorded for this clonotype. This chain uses TRBV27 with TRBJ2-3, with D possibly being TRBD1 or TRBD2 (5 bases each). Between the trimmed V and J ends, which lost 5 bases and 4 bases, there was a span of 19 bases. The CDR3 spans 16 residues. The germline V gene has CDR1 MNHEY and CDR2 SMNVEV (reference sequence). This CDR3 is CASSTRGPTWADTQYF. CDR3 coding DNA: TGTGCCAGCAGTACGAGGGGTCCTACGTGGGCAGATACGCAGTATTTT.

V is TRBV20-1 and J is TRBJ2-7; D ambiguous. V lost 0 bases to trimming and J lost 6 bases, with 12 bases between them. The CDR3 covers 13 residues. Per germline, CDR1 DFQATT and CDR2 SNEGSKA (reference sequence). The CDR3, as DNA: TGCAGTGCTAGAGAACCCCAACTCTCCGAGCAGTACTTC. Encoded protein: CSAREPQLSEQYF.

In its sample, this clonotype was seen once. The chain recombines TRBV10-3 with TRBJ2-1; 14 nucleotides match TRBD2. CDR1 is ENHRY and CDR2 is SYGVKD in the germline V gene. This CDR3 has 19 amino acids. V shed 6 bases, J shed 6 bases, and the junction held 16 bases outside the gene matches. The CDR3 DNA reads TGTGCCATCAGGGGTACCCTGACTAGCGGGGGGGCGTCGGGCAATGAGCAGTTCTTC. Protein sequence: CAIRGTLTSGGASGNEQFF.

This clonotype has a count of ten or more. V and J are TRBV20-1 and TRBJ2-6; either TRBD1 or TRBD2 may supply D (6 bases each). The germline V and J ends were trimmed by 3 bases and 4 bases, with 19 bases remaining between them. CDR1 is DFQATT and CDR2 is SNEGSKA in the germline V gene (reference sequence). The length of the CDR3 is 17 residues. CDR3: CSASPSSGARGANVLTF. The DNA for the CDR3 is TGCAGTGCTAGCCCCTCCTCGGGGGCGCGGGGGGCCAACGTCCTGACTTTC.

In regard to this clonotype: A far larger clone is just one base off, so this is likely a read error. V usage is TRBV10-3 and J usage is TRBJ1-5; D not resolved. The CDR3 runs 13 residues. Germline-derived CDR1 and CDR2 are ENHRY and SYGVKD. V was pared by 4 bases and J by 1 base, with 5 bases between. The DNA for the CDR3 is TGTGCCATCAGTGCTTTGAGCAATCAGCCCCAGCATTTT. It specifies CAISALSNQPQHF.

This clonotype has a count of ten or more. The CDR3 loop is CAWSVDRYSNQPQHF. In DNA form, the CDR3 reads TGTGCCTGGAGTGTAGATAGATATAGCAATCAGCCCCAGCATTTT. The rearrangement joins TRBV30 to TRBJ1-5; D remains unclear. The CDR3 has 15 amino acids. Trimming stripped 0 bases from V and 0 bases from J, with 9 bases between. Per the germline V gene, CDR1 is GTSNPN and CDR2 is SVGIG (reference sequence).

This clonotype was seen ten or more times. The rearrangement joins TRBV5-6 to TRBJ1-5; D not certain. Germline V gene data show CDR1 as SGHDT and CDR2 as YYEEEE. Trimming cost V 4 bases and J 5 bases, with 13 bases left between them. There are 14 residues in the CDR3. The CDR3 DNA sequence: TGTGCCAGCAGCCCCCAAGGAGGCGATCAGCCCCAGCATTTT. Protein: CASSPQGGDQPQHF.

This clonotype was seen repeatedly, ten times or more. V usage is TRBV19 and J usage is TRBJ1-5, with D uncertain. Trimming shortened V by 5 bases and J by 0 bases, and 14 bases separated the two germline ends. CDR3 length: 16 residues. Germline assignment: CDR1 LNHDA and CDR2 SQIVND (reference sequence). The CDR3 here is CASSVRQAYSNQPQHF. The CDR3 nucleotides read TGTGCCAGTAGTGTTAGGCAGGCCTATAGCAATCAGCCCCAGCATTTT.

This clonotype has only one observation. The V call is TRBV6-2 or TRBV6-3, the J call TRBJ1-5; TRBD1 is a possible D gene (5 bases). Germline V gives CDR1 MNHEY, CDR2 SVGEGT. The CDR3 has 15 residues. Trimming removed 5 bases at V and 6 bases at J, with 17 bases between. The CDR3 loop reads CASSELGGSGQPQHF. The CDR3 DNA sequence: TGTGCCAGCAGTGAGTTGGGGGGATCGGGTCAGCCCCAGCATTTT.

This clonotype showed up many times. The CDR3 is CSARDGTVLYEQYF. CDR3 coding DNA: TGCAGTGCTAGAGACGGGACAGTTCTCTACGAGCAGTACTTC. V and J are TRBV20-1 and TRBJ2-7, with 7 bases matching TRBD1. Germline V gene lookup returns CDR1 DFQATT and CDR2 SNEGSKA (reference sequence). V shed 0 bases and J 3 bases; nucleotides not matched to a gene: 5. The CDR3 loop spans 14 amino acids.

This clonotype occurred many times. The genes are TRBV6-1 and TRBJ2-7, with TRBD2 matching over 7 bases. This CDR3 is built from 15 residues. J was trimmed by 0 bases and V by 0 bases; bases with no gene match: 2. CDR1 and CDR2 (germline): MNHNS, SASEGT. CDR3 amino acids: CASSEAGGSSYEQYF. CDR3 nucleotide sequence: TGTGCCAGCAGTGAAGCGGGGGGGAGCTCCTACGAGCAGTACTTC.